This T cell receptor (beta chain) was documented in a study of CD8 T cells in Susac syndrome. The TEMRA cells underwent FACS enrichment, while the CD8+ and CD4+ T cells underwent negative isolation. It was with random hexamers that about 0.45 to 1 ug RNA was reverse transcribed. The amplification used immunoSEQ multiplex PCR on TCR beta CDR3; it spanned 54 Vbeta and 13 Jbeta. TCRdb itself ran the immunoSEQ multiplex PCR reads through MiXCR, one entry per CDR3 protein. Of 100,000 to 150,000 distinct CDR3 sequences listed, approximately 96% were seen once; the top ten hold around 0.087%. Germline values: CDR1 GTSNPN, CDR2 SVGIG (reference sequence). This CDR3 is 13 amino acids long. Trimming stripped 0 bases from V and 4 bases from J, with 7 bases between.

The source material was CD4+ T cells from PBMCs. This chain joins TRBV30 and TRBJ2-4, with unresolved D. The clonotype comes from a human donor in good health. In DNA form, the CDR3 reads TGTGCCTGGAGTGTAGGGCCTAAAAACATTCAGTACTTC. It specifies CAWSVGPKNIQYF.